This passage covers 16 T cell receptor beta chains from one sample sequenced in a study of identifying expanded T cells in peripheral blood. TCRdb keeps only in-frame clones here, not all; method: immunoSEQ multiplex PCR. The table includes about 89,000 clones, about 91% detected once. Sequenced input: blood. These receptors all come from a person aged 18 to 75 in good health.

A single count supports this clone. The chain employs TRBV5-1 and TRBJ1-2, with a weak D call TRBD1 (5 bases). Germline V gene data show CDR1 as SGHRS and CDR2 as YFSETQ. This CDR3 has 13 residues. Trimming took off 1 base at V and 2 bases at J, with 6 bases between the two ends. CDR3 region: CASSLRQNYGYTF. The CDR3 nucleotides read TGCGCCAGCAGCTTGAGACAGAACTATGGCTACACCTTC.

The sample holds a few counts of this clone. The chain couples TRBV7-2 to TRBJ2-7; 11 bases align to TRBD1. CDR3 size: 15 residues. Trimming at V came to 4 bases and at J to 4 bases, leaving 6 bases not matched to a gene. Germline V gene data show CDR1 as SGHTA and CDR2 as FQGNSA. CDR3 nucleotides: TGTGCCAGCAGCTCCTCCGGGACAGGGGGATACGAGCAGTACTTC. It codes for CASSSSGTGGYEQYF.

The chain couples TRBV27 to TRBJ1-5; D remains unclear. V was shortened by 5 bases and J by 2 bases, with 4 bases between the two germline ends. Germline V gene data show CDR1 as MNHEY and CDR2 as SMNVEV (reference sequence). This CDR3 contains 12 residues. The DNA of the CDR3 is TGTGCCAGCAGTCTCGGCAATCAGCCCCAGCATTTT. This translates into CASSLGNQPQHF.

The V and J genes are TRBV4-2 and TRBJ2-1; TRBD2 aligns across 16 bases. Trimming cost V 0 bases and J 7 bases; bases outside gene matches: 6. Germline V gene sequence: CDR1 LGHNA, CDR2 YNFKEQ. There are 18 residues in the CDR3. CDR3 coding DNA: TGTGCCAGCAGCCAAGAGGGACTAGCGGGAGGGCCTGGTAATGAGCAGTTCTTC. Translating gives CASSQEGLAGGPGNEQFF.

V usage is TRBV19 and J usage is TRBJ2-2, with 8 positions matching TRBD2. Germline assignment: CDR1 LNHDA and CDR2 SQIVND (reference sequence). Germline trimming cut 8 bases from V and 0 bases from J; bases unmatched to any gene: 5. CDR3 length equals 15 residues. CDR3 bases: TGTGCCAGTGGAGCGGGGGCCCCGAACACCGGGGAGCTGTTTTTT. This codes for CASGAGAPNTGELFF.

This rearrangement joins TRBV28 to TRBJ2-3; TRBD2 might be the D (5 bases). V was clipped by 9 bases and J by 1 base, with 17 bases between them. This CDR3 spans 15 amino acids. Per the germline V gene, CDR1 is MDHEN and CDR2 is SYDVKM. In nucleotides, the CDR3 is TGTGCCAGTATAGAGGGCGGAATAGGCACAGATACGCAGTATTTT. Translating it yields CASIEGGIGTDTQYF.

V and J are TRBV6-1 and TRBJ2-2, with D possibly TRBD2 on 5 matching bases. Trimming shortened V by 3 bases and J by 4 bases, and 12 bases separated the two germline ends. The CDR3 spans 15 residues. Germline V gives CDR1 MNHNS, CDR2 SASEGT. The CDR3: CASSDTGLSTGELFF. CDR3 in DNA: TGTGCCAGCAGTGATACCGGACTCTCCACCGGGGAGCTGTTTTTT.

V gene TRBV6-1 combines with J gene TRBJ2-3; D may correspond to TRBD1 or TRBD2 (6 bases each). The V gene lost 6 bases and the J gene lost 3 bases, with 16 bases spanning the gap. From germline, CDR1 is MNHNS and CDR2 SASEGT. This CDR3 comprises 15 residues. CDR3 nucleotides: TGTGCCAGCAGAAGGGGGGCTCCAGCGACAGATACGCAGTATTTT. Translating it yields CASRRGAPATDTQYF.

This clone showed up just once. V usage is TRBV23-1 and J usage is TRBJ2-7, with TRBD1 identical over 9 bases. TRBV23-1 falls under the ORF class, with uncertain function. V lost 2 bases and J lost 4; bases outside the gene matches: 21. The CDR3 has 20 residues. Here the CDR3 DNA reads TGCGCCAGCAGTCAACGGGACAGGGAATGGGAGGGATCTATCCCATACGAGCAGTACTTC. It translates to CASSQRDREWEGSIPYEQYF.

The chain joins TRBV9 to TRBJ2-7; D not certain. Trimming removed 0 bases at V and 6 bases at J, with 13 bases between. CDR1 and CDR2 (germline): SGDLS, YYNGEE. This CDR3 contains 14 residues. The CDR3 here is CASSVGWGLGEQYF. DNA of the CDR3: TGTGCCAGCAGCGTAGGCTGGGGTCTGGGCGAGCAGTACTTC.

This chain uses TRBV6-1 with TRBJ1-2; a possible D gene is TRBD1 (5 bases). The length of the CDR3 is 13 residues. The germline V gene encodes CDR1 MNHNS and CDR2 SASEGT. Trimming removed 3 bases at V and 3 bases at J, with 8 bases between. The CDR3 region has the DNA TGTGCCAGCAGTGAGTCGGGGGACTATGGCTACACCTTC. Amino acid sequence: CASSESGDYGYTF.

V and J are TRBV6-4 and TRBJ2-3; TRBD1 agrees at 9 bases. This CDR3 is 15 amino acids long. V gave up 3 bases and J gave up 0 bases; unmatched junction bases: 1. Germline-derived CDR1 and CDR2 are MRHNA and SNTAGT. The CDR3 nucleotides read TGTGCCAGCAGTGAAGGGACAGGGAGCACAGATACGCAGTATTTT. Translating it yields CASSEGTGSTDTQYF.

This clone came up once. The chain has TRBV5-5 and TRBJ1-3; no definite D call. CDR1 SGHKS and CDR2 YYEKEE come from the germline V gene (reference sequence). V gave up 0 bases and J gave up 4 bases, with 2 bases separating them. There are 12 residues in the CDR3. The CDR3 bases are TGTGCCAGCAGCTTGGACGGAAACACCATATATTTT. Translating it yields CASSLDGNTIYF.

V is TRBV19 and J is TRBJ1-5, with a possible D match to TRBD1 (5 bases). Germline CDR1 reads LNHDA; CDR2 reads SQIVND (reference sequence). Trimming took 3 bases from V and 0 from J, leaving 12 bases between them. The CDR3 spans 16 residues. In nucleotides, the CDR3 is TGTGCCAGTAGTATCCAGGGCCCGTATAGCAATCAGCCCCAGCATTTT. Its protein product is CASSIQGPYSNQPQHF.

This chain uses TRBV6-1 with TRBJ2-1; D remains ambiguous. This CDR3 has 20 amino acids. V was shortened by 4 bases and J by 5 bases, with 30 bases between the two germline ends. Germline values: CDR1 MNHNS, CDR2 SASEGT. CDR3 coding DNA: TGTGCCAGCAGTGTGACCCTGGGATTACGTAGGCAGCTTATAAACAATGAGCAGTTCTTC. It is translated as CASSVTLGLRRQLINNEQFF.

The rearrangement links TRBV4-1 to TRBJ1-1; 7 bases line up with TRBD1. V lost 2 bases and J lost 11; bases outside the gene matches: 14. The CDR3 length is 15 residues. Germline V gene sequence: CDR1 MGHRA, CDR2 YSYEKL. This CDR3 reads CASSQPSTGPALAFF. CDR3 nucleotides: TGCGCCAGCAGCCAACCGTCGACAGGGCCAGCCTTGGCTTTCTTT.